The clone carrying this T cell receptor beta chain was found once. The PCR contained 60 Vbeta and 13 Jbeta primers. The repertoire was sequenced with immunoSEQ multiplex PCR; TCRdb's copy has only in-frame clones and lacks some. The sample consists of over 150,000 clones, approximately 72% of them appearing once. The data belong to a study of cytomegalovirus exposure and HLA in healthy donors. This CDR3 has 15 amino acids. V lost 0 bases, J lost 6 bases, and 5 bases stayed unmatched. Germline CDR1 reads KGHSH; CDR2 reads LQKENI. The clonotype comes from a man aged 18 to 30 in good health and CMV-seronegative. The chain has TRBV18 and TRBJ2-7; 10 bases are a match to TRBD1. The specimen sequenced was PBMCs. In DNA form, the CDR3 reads TGTGCCAGCTCACCACCATCGGACAGGGGGTTCGAGCAGTACTTC. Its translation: CASSPPSDRGFEQYF.